This entry describes one T cell receptor (beta chain). This clone was detected once. Its specific antigen is unknown. There are no base qualities to consult, and no much larger clone falls within one base. The immunoSEQ Assay, a bias-controlled multiplex PCR, was used to amplify TCRbeta CDR3 regions from genomic DNA. Concerning the study's data processing: The number of nucleated cells in each sample was estimated by amplification of reference gene primers within the assay. To quantify the absolute abundance of each unique TCRbeta CDR3 rearrangement, sequence reads were collapsed and filtered. Productive Simpson clonality was computed per sample as the square root of Simpson's diversity index over productive rearrangements. TCRdb retrieved this table from immuneACCESS and kept in-frame rearrangements only. Not all clones are present; in checked studies, unresolved V genes account for under half, and no reason is known for the remainder. D and trimming come from the DNA, and the V and J calls and clone size come from that table. The sample table lists a few hundred thousand clones, 65% to 90% of them with a count of one. The leading ten clones occupy 6% to 9% of the sample.

The sample originates from a study of blood T cell repertoires in COVID-19 (dated by TCRdb to the early 2020s). Context from the whole study: The collaborator samples originated in the United States, Italy and Spain and spanned the acute and convalescent phases of COVID-19. The prospective study material was composed of cDNA or gDNA derived from T cells, B-cell-depleted T cells, or PBMCs. Deeply sampled blood TCRbeta repertoires from subjects exposed to, actively infected with, or recovered from COVID-19 were included in the dataset. A freely available public database, intended as a resource for researchers studying the immune response to SARS-CoV-2, is where the repertoires were released. Samples came from the ongoing ImmuneRACE study (first 160 participants) plus 1,254 subjects from 6 global collaborators. Sample metadata almost always included a de-identified subject ID, COVID-19 status, age in years and sex. Where available, HLA class I and class II types were obtained from metadata supplied by the sample provider rather than from assay-based typing. Overall study results and their limits: Clinical and demographic metadata were provided uncurated, with the amount varying by source and participant.

CDR1 and CDR2, looked up from the germline V gene, are LGHNT and FRNRAP. Ends trimmed: V by 8 bases, J by 6 bases; bases unmatched to a gene: 4. The cysteine opens and the phenylalanine closes a CDR3 of 13 amino acids. Only the CDR3 DNA is retained, 39 bases long and in frame from the first base. Collaborating institutions collected whole blood in K2EDTA tubes following their own protocols. For TCRbeta analysis, collaborator samples were shipped as frozen whole blood, as isolated PBMCs, or as DNA extracted from either sample type. The receptor's source is a human donor in a cohort sampled during active COVID-19. Specimen: peripheral blood. The chain is encoded by TRBV12-5 joined to TRBJ1-5, and TRBD1 matches 10 of the central bases. The DNA is TGTGCTAGTACCGGGACAGGGGTTCAGCCCCAGCATTTT. This yields the protein CASTGTGVQPQHF. Here the CDR3 is joined to the reference TRBV12-5 and TRBJ1-5 genes, and the full variable domain is: DARVTQTPRHKVTEMGQEVTMRCQPILGHNTVFWYRQTMMQGLELLAYFRNRAPLDDSGMPKDRFSAEMPDATLATLKIQPSEPRDSAVYFCASTGTGVQPQHFGDGTRLSIL.